The clone carrying this T cell receptor (beta chain) was picked up many times. The antigen remains undetermined. The data are from a study of molecular identifiers for immune sequencing clone quantification. Preparation methods for the bulk TCR libraries were those previously described, with listed TCR primers. MiXCR, applied by TCRdb to the PCR reads, yields one record per CDR3 protein. This table holds over 70,000 distinct CDR3 sequences, around 25% found once. Germline CDR1 reads MGHDK; CDR2 reads SYGVNS. Trimming took off 5 bases at V and 5 bases at J, with 13 bases between the two ends. This CDR3 comprises 13 residues. Naive CD8 T cells underwent sorting with the CD8+CD4-CCR7+CD45RA+ definition. Notes on the study in general: Clones of above 20 RNA copies carried over 98% of effector molecules; in naive cells they carried under 1%. Clone sizes could be underestimated for highly expanded clones when identical TCR molecules share a barcode.

The specimen was naive CD8+ T cells from blood, with Jurkat cell RNA spiked in. Subset of the sample: FACS-sorted CD8+CD4-CCR7+CD45RA+ naive T cells. The rearrangement links TRBV25-1 to TRBJ2-7, with D unresolved. The receptor was isolated from a human donor in good health. Some libraries in this study had Jurkat cell RNA spiked in. The CDR3 loop reads CASSFNSFDEQYF. CDR3 coding DNA: TGTGCCAGCAGTTTCAACAGCTTCGACGAGCAGTACTTC.